The source of this TCR beta chain is a study of OX40 agonist ivuxolimab in advanced cancers. The CDR3 sequence is 14 residues long. V trimming: 10 bases; J trimming: 6 bases; junction bases outside the gene matches: 14. The V gene's germline CDR1 is MGHDK and CDR2 SYGVNS. Sequencing was performed with immunoSEQ multiplex PCR; in TCRdb, only in-frame clones are kept and a portion is missing. The sample gives about 52,000 clones, 75% to 90% of which show up once; around 12% is in the top ten. The source is an adult with an advanced solid tumor such as melanoma, head and neck, liver or kidney cancer. The input for sequencing was CD4+ or CD8+ T cells sorted from blood, taken in a trial of the OX40 agonist ivuxolimab. The genes are TRBV25-1 and TRBJ2-7, with 8 positions matching TRBD1. The CDR3 protein is CATGTDRADAEQYF. The CDR3 DNA reads TGTGCCACCGGCACGGACAGGGCGGATGCCGAGCAGTACTTC.